This is a list of T cell receptor beta chains from one sample in a study of OX40 agonist ivuxolimab in advanced cancers. TCRdb's table, derived via immunoSEQ multiplex PCR, lists solely in-frame clones and lacks some. Altogether roughly 80,000 clones are present, over 75% being singletons, with the ten largest covering less than 8%. This specimen consisted of CD4+ or CD8+ T cells sorted from blood, obtained in a trial of the OX40 agonist ivuxolimab. Receptors were obtained from an adult with an advanced solid tumor such as melanoma, head and neck, liver or kidney cancer. Both conserved end residues are part of each CDR3. A D gene is named only where the DNA matches it firmly. Rows give clone size only sometimes, using once, few, many, or a class for an expanded clone.

d_gene	abundance	v_gene	j_gene	CDR3nt	CDR3aa
.	.	TRBV27	TRBJ1-5	TGTGCCAGCACCCAAAGGGGAGGTAATCAGCCCCAGCATTTT	CASTQRGGNQPQHF
TRBD1	.	TRBV15	TRBJ1-5	TGTGCCACCAGCAACGTGACAGGGGTAGGGAATCAGCCCCAGCATTTT	CATSNVTGVGNQPQHF
.	few	TRBV28	TRBJ2-4	TGTGCCAGCAGCCCGCCGGGGACGACAGCCAAAAACATTCAGTACTTC	CASSPPGTTAKNIQYF
TRBD1	.	TRBV9	TRBJ2-1	TGTGCCAGCAGCGTAGGGACAGGGGCCGCCTACAATGAGCAGTTCTTC	CASSVGTGAAYNEQFF
TRBD1	.	TRBV9	TRBJ2-5	TGTGCCAGCAGCGTAGCGCAAAGGGGGCGAGAGACCCAGTACTTC	CASSVAQRGRETQYF
TRBD1	.	TRBV2	TRBJ1-2	TGTGCCAGCAGTGAAGCCCGGGGACAGGCCGGCTACACCTTC	CASSEARGQAGYTF
.	.	TRBV9	TRBJ1-4	TGTGCCAGCAGCGTACTGGGGCAGGGTAATGAAAAACTGTTTTTT	CASSVLGQGNEKLFF
.	.	TRBV28	TRBJ1-5	TGTGCCAGCACCCCCCGCCCGGGGGCGAACGTTAATCAGCCCCAGCATTTT	CASTPRPGANVNQPQHF
.	.	TRBV28	TRBJ1-1	TGTGCCAGCACCGGTTCCGGGAGTTACATGAACACTGAAGCTTTCTTT	CASTGSGSYMNTEAFF
.	.	TRBV10-2	TRBJ2-7	TGCGCCAGCATCGAGTCAATTTCCTACGAGCAGTACTTC	CASIESISYEQYF
.	.	TRBV2	TRBJ2-3	TGTGCCAGCAGTGAATTAGATACGCAGTATTTT	CASSELDTQYF
.	.	TRBV14	TRBJ2-5	TGTGCCAGCAGCCAATGGGAGACCCAGTACTTC	CASSQWETQYF
.	.	TRBV4-1	TRBJ2-7	TGCGCCAGCAGCCAAGTCGGGACCCCGATCGAGCAGTACTTC	CASSQVGTPIEQYF
.	.	TRBV9	TRBJ2-3	TGTGCCAGCAGCGGGGTAGGGGGGGGCACAGATACGCAGTATTTT	CASSGVGGGTDTQYF
TRBD1	.	TRBV5-1	TRBJ2-1	TGCGCCAGCAGCTTACAGACAGGGAAGTACAATGAGCAGTTCTTC	CASSLQTGKYNEQFF
.	.	TRBV27	TRBJ2-3	TGTGCCAGCAGTCCCCCGGGCTCCACAGATACGCAGTATTTT	CASSPPGSTDTQYF
TRBD1	.	TRBV6-5	TRBJ2-5	TGTGCCAGCAGTTCCTCTGGGACAGGGCCAAAGACCCAGTACTTC	CASSSSGTGPKTQYF
TRBD1	.	TRBV6-1	TRBJ1-5	TGTGCCAGCAGTGTAAACCGGGACAGAGATCAGCCCCAGCATTTT	CASSVNRDRDQPQHF
.	.	TRBV6-6	TRBJ1-2	TGTGCCAGCACCTTGTCGGAGTCTAACTATGGCTACACCTTC	CASTLSESNYGYTF
TRBD1	.	TRBV7-2	TRBJ1-5	TGTGCCAGCAGCTTGACAGGGGGCTTCAATCAGCCCCAGCATTTT	CASSLTGGFNQPQHF
TRBD1	few	TRBV6-6	TRBJ1-5	TGTGCCATCTCCGGGACAGATAATCAGCCCCAGCATTTT	CAISGTDNQPQHF
TRBD1	.	TRBV7-9	TRBJ1-5	TGTGCCAGCAGCTCGACAGGGGGCGATCAGCCCCAGCATTTT	CASSSTGGDQPQHF
.	.	TRBV27	TRBJ2-4	TGTGCCAGCAGTTTGGTGGCAGGGGCAAACATTCAGTACTTC	CASSLVAGANIQYF
TRBD1	.	TRBV5-1	TRBJ2-1	TGCGCCAGCAGCTTGGCCATTACCGACAGGGGCCATGAGCAGTTCTTC	CASSLAITDRGHEQFF
.	.	TRBV28	TRBJ1-1	TGTGCCAGCAGTTTTAAGGCAGGGGAATCTGAAGCTTTCTTT	CASSFKAGESEAFF
.	.	TRBV28	TRBJ1-5	TGTGCCAGCACCACCCGGGGGGGTGATCGATCCGTTACCCGGCCCCAGCATTTT	CASTTRGGDRSVTRPQHF
TRBD2	.	TRBV7-9	TRBJ2-5	TGTGCCAGCAGCTTAGGGTCCGCGGGAGGGCAGCAAGAGACCCAGTACTTC	CASSLGSAGGQQETQYF
TRBD1	.	TRBV9	TRBJ2-5	TGTGCCAGCAGCGTCACAGGGGGCAAGGAGACCCAGTACTTC	CASSVTGGKETQYF
TRBD1	.	TRBV4-3	TRBJ2-7	TGCGCCAGCATCACAGGGGCAGCCAAGACAGGGTACGAGCAGTACTTC	CASITGAAKTGYEQYF
TRBD1	.	TRBV28	TRBJ1-5	TGTGCCAGCAGTGGCGACAGGGGTCAGCCCCAGCATTTT	CASSGDRGQPQHF
.	once	TRBV9	TRBJ1-6	TGTGCCAGCAGTCTGGGTCCCGGGCCTAATAATTCACCCCTCCACTTT	CASSLGPGPNNSPLHF
.	.	TRBV29-1	TRBJ2-1	TGCAGCGTTGGCAGGGAAATAATCTACAATGAGCAGTTCTTC	CSVGREIIYNEQFF
.	.	TRBV4-1	TRBJ1-4	TGCGCCAGCAGCCAAAACCCGAGGGCCTCAACTAATGAAAAACTGTTTTTT	CASSQNPRASTNEKLFF
.	.	TRBV6-1	TRBJ2-2	TGTGCCAGCAGGCCCATTGACAGAAACACCGGGGAGCTGTTTTTT	CASRPIDRNTGELFF
.	.	TRBV19	TRBJ1-2	TGTGCCAGTAGTACCCAAGTGCTGGGGGACTATGGCTACACCTTC	CASSTQVLGDYGYTF
TRBD1	.	TRBV7-8	TRBJ2-7	TGTGCCAGCAGACCAAGACAGGGGGCACCCTACGAGCAGTACTTC	CASRPRQGAPYEQYF
.	.	TRBV7-8	TRBJ2-2	TGTGCCAGCAGCTTCCGTGACGGGAACACCGGGGAGCTGTTTTTT	CASSFRDGNTGELFF
.	.	TRBV28	TRBJ1-3	TGTGCCAGCAACTCGGGCCGTCCGGGGACTGGAAACACCATATATTTT	CASNSGRPGTGNTIYF
TRBD1	few	TRBV5-4	TRBJ1-1	TGTGCCAGCAGCTTGGGGGGGGGACAGGGTATGAACACTGAAGCTTTCTTT	CASSLGGGQGMNTEAFF
TRBD1	.	TRBV5-1	TRBJ2-2	TGCGCCAGCAGCCGGCTGGGGACAGACTACACCGGGGAGCTGTTTTTT	CASSRLGTDYTGELFF
.	.	TRBV28	TRBJ1-6	TGTGCCAGCTCCGACGGGATTTATAATTCACCCCTCCACTTT	CASSDGIYNSPLHF
.	.	TRBV11-2	TRBJ1-3	TGTGCCAGCAGCTTATCCCAGGTCAGCTCTGGAAACACCATATATTTT	CASSLSQVSSGNTIYF
.	.	TRBV9	TRBJ1-1	TGTGCCAGCAGCGTAGCGGGCCGGGGACCCCGGGAGACTGAAGCTTTCTTT	CASSVAGRGPRETEAFF
TRBD2	.	TRBV30	TRBJ2-5	TGTGCCTGGAGTGTACAGACTAGCGGGGATCGGGAGACCCAGTACTTC	CAWSVQTSGDRETQYF
TRBD2	few	TRBV28	TRBJ2-7	TGTGCCAGCAGTTTATCGGGACTAGCGGCGGGGGAGCAGTACTTC	CASSLSGLAAGEQYF
.	.	TRBV5-4	TRBJ1-1	TGTGCCAGCAGCTTGGCCCCCAGGGGGAACACTGAAGCTTTCTTT	CASSLAPRGNTEAFF
TRBD1	once	TRBV11-2	TRBJ2-7	TGTGCCAGCAGCTCTCGACAGGGGCGCGACTACGAGCAGTACTTC	CASSSRQGRDYEQYF
.	.	TRBV11-3	TRBJ2-7	TGTGCCAGCACCCCTGGGCCCCAGAGAGAGCAGTACTTC	CASTPGPQREQYF
.	.	TRBV28	TRBJ2-7	TGTGCCAGCAGGATCAGGGGACACGAGCAGTACTTC	CASRIRGHEQYF
TRBD2	.	TRBV5-1	TRBJ2-7	TGCGCCAGCAGCCGCGGGGAAGTCGCAGCGGGAGCTGGCGAGCAGTACTTC	CASSRGEVAAGAGEQYF
.	.	TRBV5-4	TRBJ2-5	TGTGCCAGCAGCCTGGAAGGCGCGGACTTCCAAGAGACCCAGTACTTC	CASSLEGADFQETQYF
TRBD2	.	TRBV4-2	TRBJ2-6	TGTGCCAGCAGCCCTGAGTCGAGCGGGGGCCTCTTAGAGGCCAACGTCCTGACTTTC	CASSPESSGGLLEANVLTF
.	.	TRBV7-9	TRBJ2-4	TGTGCCAGCAGCTTTCTGAGGGACAAAAACATTCAGTACTTC	CASSFLRDKNIQYF
TRBD2	once	TRBV4-3	TRBJ2-7	TGCGCCAGCAGCCAAGGCCTAGCGGGCCCTCCCCTCTACGAGCAGTACTTC	CASSQGLAGPPLYEQYF
.	.	TRBV7-2	TRBJ2-1	TGTGCCAGCAGCTTCGACGGGGGCGTTGAGCAGTTCTTC	CASSFDGGVEQFF
TRBD1	.	TRBV19	TRBJ2-7	TGTGCCAGTAGTATTAAGGGACAGGGGATCCTCCACGAGCAGTACTTC	CASSIKGQGILHEQYF
.	.	TRBV14	TRBJ2-4	TGTGCCAGCAGCCCGACTGGAATGGGCATTCAGTACTTC	CASSPTGMGIQYF